This is a list of T cell receptor beta chains from one sample in a study of blood T cells in healthy people across ages. Each CDR3 protein is one row after TCRdb ran MiXCR on the 5' RACE reads. The sample shows about 930,000 distinct CDR3 sequences, 29% of them seen only once. The sample was also reused in another study, on T cells of mothers and their children.

The sequenced material came from blood. These receptors were obtained from a woman aged 40 to 50 in good health. Each CDR3 is given with its conserved first and last residue. A D gene is named only where the DNA matches it firmly. Clone size appears in some rows only: once, few, many, or a class for an expanded clone.

v_call,j_call,clone_size,d_call,cdr3_nt,cdr3_aa
TRBV28,TRBJ2-5,many,TRBD2,TGTGCCAGCAGGGCGGGGGGTCATGGGGAGACCCAGTACTTC,CASRAGGHGETQYF
TRBV6-5,TRBJ2-7,many,-,TGTGCCAGCAGTTACTCGATTACCTCAGGAATCAGGGGTTACGAGCAGTACTTC,CASSYSITSGIRGYEQYF
TRBV28,TRBJ2-7,many,TRBD1,TGTGCCAGCAGACCCATCGGGACAGGGGGCTACGAGCAGTACTTC,CASRPIGTGGYEQYF
TRBV18,TRBJ1-2,-,-,TGTGCCAGCTCACCCTATGACAGTTACGGCTACACCTTC,CASSPYDSYGYTF
TRBV20-1,TRBJ2-3,-,TRBD1,TGCAGTGCGTCAGGGGGCTGGACAGATGCGCAGTATTTT,CSASGGWTDAQYF
TRBV5-1,TRBJ2-3,-,-,TGCGTCAGCAGAAGGGACGGGGATACGCAGTATTTT,CVSRRDGDTQYF
TRBV27,TRBJ2-5,many,TRBD2,TGTGCCAGCAGTTTAGGGACTAGCGGGGGGTTGGAGACCCAGTACTTC,CASSLGTSGGLETQYF
TRBV2,TRBJ2-1,many,-,TGTGCCAGCAGTGTGGACTTCAGCTCCTACAATGAGCAGTTCTTC,CASSVDFSSYNEQFF
TRBV12-3/TRBV12-4,TRBJ1-2,few,TRBD1,TGTGCCAGCAGTTTTGACGGGACAGGTGCTTATGGCTACACCTTC,CASSFDGTGAYGYTF
TRBV28,TRBJ1-1,-,-,TGTGCCAGCAGGGAGAGGGGAACTGAAGCTTTCTTT,CASRERGTEAFF
TRBV15,TRBJ1-4,-,-,TGTGCCACCAGCAGTAAGGACACAGGGAGAAGTAATGAAAAACTGTTTTTT,CATSSKDTGRSNEKLFF
TRBV3-1,TRBJ1-2,once,-,TGTGCCAGCAGCCACCAAACAAAGAATGGCTACACCTTC,CASSHQTKNGYTF
TRBV28,TRBJ1-2,-,-,TGTGCCAGCATGAGAGGGGGAAGGGGCTACACCTTC,CASMRGGRGYTF
TRBV27,TRBJ1-6,few,-,TGTGCCAGCAGTTTGGGGGTCCAGGCGATTAATTCACCCCTCCACTTT,CASSLGVQAINSPLHF